The 18 T cell receptor beta chains below come from one sample, sequenced in a study of human T cells and chemical hapten exposure. MiXCR was run by TCRdb on the RACE reads, yielding one entry per CDR3 protein. The sample has around 120,000 distinct CDR3 sequences, 13% seen once. As for time point: pre-sensitization, week 0. Sample treatment: therapeutic diphenylcyclopropenone sensitization with weekly scalp DPC. The sample consisted of whole blood, taken in connection with sensitization to the hapten diphenylcyclopropenone (DPC). Receptors originate from a woman in her late teens or twenties with alopecia areata. Some clones in this sample may be carry-over from other donors' samples.

This clonotype was counted between two and nine times. V gene TRBV6-2 or TRBV6-3 combines with J gene TRBJ2-5; 7 nucleotides align to TRBD1. The V gene's germline CDR1 is MNHEY and CDR2 SVGEGT. This CDR3 is built from 14 residues. Unmatched junction bases numbered 8, after V lost 5 bases and J lost 5 bases. The CDR3 sequence is CASSRRQGWETQYF. CDR3 DNA: TGTGCCAGCAGTCGGCGACAGGGATGGGAGACCCAGTACTTC.

CDR3 coding DNA: TGTGCCAGCACCCTTACAGAGAACACTGAAGCTTTCTTT. Its protein product is CASTLTENTEAFF. The chain recombines TRBV3-1 with TRBJ1-1; no clear D gene. Germline loops: CDR1 LGHDT, CDR2 YNNKEL (reference sequence). This CDR3 has 13 residues. The germline V and J ends were trimmed by 7 bases and 1 base, with 10 bases remaining between them.

This chain links TRBV27 with TRBJ1-5; D is possibly TRBD1 (6 bases). The V gene's germline CDR1 is MNHEY and CDR2 SMNVEV (reference sequence). Trimming pared 2 bases from V and 6 bases from J, leaving 11 bases between. This CDR3 is 14 amino acids long. CDR3: CASSLTGGGQPQHF. CDR3 DNA: TGTGCCAGCAGTTTAACGGGAGGGGGTCAGCCCCAGCATTTT.

This clonotype has more than one count but fewer than ten. The chain couples TRBV29-1 to TRBJ2-1; possible D gene TRBD1, 5 bases. Germline V lookup: CDR1 SQVTM, CDR2 ANQGSEA. Trimming took 4 bases from V and 6 from J, leaving 13 bases between them. The CDR3 runs 13 residues. Here the CDR3 DNA reads TGCAGCGTTGGATCAGGGCTGGGCAATGAGCAGTTCTTC. It codes for CSVGSGLGNEQFF.

This clonotype was counted a few times. The genes are TRBV3-1 and TRBJ2-1; 7 bases align to TRBD2. The trim removed 2 bases at V and 0 bases at J, leaving 7 bases unmatched. The germline CDR1 and CDR2 sequences are LGHDT and YNNKEL (reference sequence). The CDR3 length is 17 residues. Written as DNA, the CDR3 is TGTGCCAGCAGCCAAAAAGGGAGGGTGACCTCCTACAATGAGCAGTTCTTC. Translating gives CASSQKGRVTSYNEQFF.

The rearrangement joins TRBV7-9 to TRBJ1-1, with D unclear. V lost 4 bases, J lost 12 bases, and 21 bases lay in between. Per germline, CDR1 SEHNR and CDR2 FQNEAQ (reference sequence). The CDR3 sequence is 14 residues long. CDR3 DNA sequence: TGTGCCAGCAGCTATGGAGGTGTGGGTCGTCTAACTTTCTTT. Its protein is CASSYGGVGRLTFF.

This clonotype appeared a few times. A much larger clonotype is one base distant, so this may be a read error. This chain links TRBV4-3 with TRBJ2-1; 10 nucleotides line up with TRBD2. V lost 4 bases to trimming and J lost 3 bases; unmatched junction nucleotides: 3. Germline V CDR1 and CDR2: LGHNA, YSLEER. The CDR3 length is 15 residues. The CDR3 spells CASSPGLADYNEQFF. CDR3 DNA: TGCGCCAGCAGCCCCGGACTAGCGGACTACAATGAGCAGTTCTTC.

This sequence joins TRBV19 and TRBJ2-3, with 8 bases matching TRBD2. The trim removed 7 bases at V and 9 bases at J, leaving 6 bases unmatched. The CDR3 length is 12 residues. The germline CDR1 and CDR2 sequences are LNHDA and SQIVND (reference sequence). CDR3 nucleotide sequence: TGTGCCAGTACGGGCGGGGGGAAGACGCAGTATTTT. As protein: CASTGGGKTQYF.

The CDR3 nucleotides read TGTGCCAGCAGTCAAGGAAACAGGGGGCAAGAGACCCAGTACTTC. This sequence encodes CASSQGNRGQETQYF. V and J are TRBV6-2 or TRBV6-3 and TRBJ2-5; 8 positions match TRBD1. Per germline, CDR1 MNHEY and CDR2 SVGEGT. J gave up 2 bases and V 5 bases, and 7 bases lay outside the gene matches. The CDR3 extends over 15 amino acids.

This clonotype was seen a few times. The chain is built from TRBV11-2 and TRBJ2-3, with 8 bases identical to TRBD1. The junction had 8 bases not matched to a gene; V was cut back by 3 bases and J by 0 bases. Germline V gene lookup returns CDR1 SGHAT and CDR2 FQNNGV. The CDR3 totals 17 residues. The CDR3 nucleotides are TGTGCCAGCAGCTTCGGGACAGGAATCTCTAGCACAGATACGCAGTATTTT. Translation gives CASSFGTGISSTDTQYF. Based on the CDR3 plus reference TRBV11-2 and TRBJ2-3, the full variable domain is EAGVAQSPRYKIIEKRQSVAFWCNPISGHATLYWYQQILGQGPKLLIQFQNNGVVDDSQLPKDRFSAERLKGVDSTLKIQPAKLEDSAVYLCASSFGTGISSTDTQYFGPGTRLTVL.

This clonotype turned up a few times. The V call is TRBV7-2, the J call TRBJ2-7, with no clear D. With 4 bases removed from V and 0 bases from J, the gap between germline ends came to 10 bases. The CDR3 loop spans 14 amino acids. Per germline, CDR1 SGHTA and CDR2 FQGNSA. CDR3 residues: CASSSMVSSYEQYF. In DNA form, the CDR3 reads TGTGCCAGCAGCTCGATGGTAAGCTCCTACGAGCAGTACTTC.

The chain uses TRBV27 and TRBJ2-5; D remains ambiguous. The germline V gene encodes CDR1 MNHEY and CDR2 SMNVEV (reference sequence). The CDR3 has 11 amino acids. With 4 bases removed from V and 2 bases from J, the gap between germline ends came to 2 bases. This CDR3 reads CASSWQETQYF. The DNA of the CDR3 is TGTGCCAGCAGTTGGCAAGAGACCCAGTACTTC.

This chain links TRBV7-6 with TRBJ2-3; TRBD2 agrees at 10 bases. The V gene's germline CDR1 is SGHVS and CDR2 FNYEAQ. CDR3 length equals 16 residues. Unmatched junction bases numbered 5, after V lost 0 bases and J lost 5 bases. The CDR3 reads CASSLAAGGPRDTQYF. The CDR3 nucleotides are TGTGCCAGCAGCTTAGCAGCGGGGGGGCCTAGAGATACGCAGTATTTT.

This clonotype was seen a few times. V usage is TRBV5-8 and J usage is TRBJ2-7, with D tentatively TRBD2 (6 bases). Germline-derived CDR1 and CDR2 are SGHTS and YDEGEE. V lost 5 bases and J lost 5, with 14 bases in between. CDR3 length: 13 amino acids. CDR3 nucleotide sequence: TGTGCCAGCAGGCGGGACCCCCTAGACGAGCAGTACTTC. Translation gives CASRRDPLDEQYF.

This chain connects TRBV5-1 to TRBJ2-3; 9 nucleotides line up with TRBD2. The J segment lost 3 bases and the V segment lost 7 bases, leaving 9 bases of the junction unmatched. Germline CDR1 reads SGHRS; CDR2 reads YFSETQ. The CDR3 has 15 amino acids. CDR3 bases: TGCGCCAGCGCCCCCTCAGCGGGGGGAACAGATACGCAGTATTTT. Translating it yields CASAPSAGGTDTQYF.

This clonotype was detected many times. The rearrangement joins TRBV11-2 to TRBJ2-3, with 8 bases aligning to TRBD1. CDR1 and CDR2 (germline): SGHAT, FQNNGV. Trimming removed 5 bases from V and 6 bases from J; junction bases left unmatched: 16. The CDR3 loop spans 17 amino acids. In nucleotides, the CDR3 is TGTGCCAGCAGCAAACCCCCAGGACAGGGAAGAGGGGATACGCAGTATTTT. It translates to CASSKPPGQGRGDTQYF.

This clonotype has a count of ten or more. The rearrangement uses TRBV7-2 and TRBJ2-3, with TRBD2 matching 14 bases. Germline-derived CDR1 and CDR2 are SGHTA and FQGNSA. Trimming at V came to 2 bases and at J to 4 bases, leaving 2 bases not matched to a gene. This CDR3 has 16 amino acids. The CDR3 DNA sequence: TGTGCCAGCAGCTTAAGACTAGCGGGGGGGCCAGATACGCAGTATTTT. It encodes CASSLRLAGGPDTQYF. The full variable domain, completed using reference TRBV7-2 and TRBJ2-3, is GAGVSQSPSNKVTEKGKDVELRCDPISGHTALYWYRQSLGQGLEFLIYFQGNSAPDKSGLPSDRFSAERTGGSVSTLTIQRTQQEDSAVYLCASSLRLAGGPDTQYFGPGTRLTVL.

In its sample, this clonotype was seen many times. This chain joins TRBV7-2 and TRBJ2-5; 13 nucleotides line up with TRBD2. CDR1 is SGHTA, CDR2 FQGNSA, per germline. There are 16 residues in the CDR3. V was pared by 3 bases and J by 1 base, with 2 bases of the junction left unmatched. The CDR3 protein is CASSLGTSGVQETQYF. The CDR3 DNA reads TGTGCCAGCAGCTTGGGGACTAGCGGGGTCCAAGAGACCCAGTACTTC.